The sequence of this TCR beta chain was determined in a study of control samples from healthy donors and cancer patients. This CDR3 contains 15 residues. V was cut by 3 bases and J by 0 bases, with 9 bases left in between. The germline CDR1 and CDR2 sequences are LNHDA and SQIVND (reference sequence). TCRdb's table, derived via immunoSEQ multiplex PCR, lists solely in-frame clones and lacks some. This sample has roughly 120,000 clones, with 75% to 90% found just once. The sample was PBMCs. This TCR was recovered from a woman between 45 and 60 years old with colorectal cancer. The chain carries TRBV19 and TRBJ1-3; TRBD1 might be the D (5 bases). CDR3 protein: CASSMRGRSGNTIYF. DNA of the CDR3: TGTGCCAGTAGTATGAGGGGACGCTCTGGAAACACCATATATTTT.